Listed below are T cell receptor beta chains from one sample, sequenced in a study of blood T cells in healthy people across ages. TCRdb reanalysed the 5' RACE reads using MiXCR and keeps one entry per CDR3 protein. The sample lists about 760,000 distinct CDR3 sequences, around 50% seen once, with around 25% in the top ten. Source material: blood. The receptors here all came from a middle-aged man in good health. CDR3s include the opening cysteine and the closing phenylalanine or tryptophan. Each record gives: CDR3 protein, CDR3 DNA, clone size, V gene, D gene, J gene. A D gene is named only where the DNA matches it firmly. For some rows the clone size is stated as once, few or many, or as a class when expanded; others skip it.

cdr3_aa: CASSFQGYEKLFF; cdr3_nt: TGTGCCAGCAGTTTTCAGGGGTATGAAAAACTGTTTTTT; clone_size: few; v_call: TRBV27; d_call: -; j_call: TRBJ1-4
cdr3_aa: CAISDITSIALSSYEQYF; cdr3_nt: TGTGCCATCAGTGACATAACTAGCATAGCTCTAAGCTCCTACGAGCAGTACTTC; clone_size: -; v_call: TRBV10-3; d_call: -; j_call: TRBJ2-7
cdr3_aa: CASSLAGGGAADYNEQFF; cdr3_nt: TGCGCCAGCAGCTTGGCCGGGGGTGGAGCGGCTGATTACAATGAGCAGTTCTTC; clone_size: -; v_call: TRBV5-1; d_call: -; j_call: TRBJ2-1
cdr3_aa: CSATSLAGVSYEQYF; cdr3_nt: TGCAGTGCTACTTCACTAGCGGGGGTCTCCTACGAGCAGTACTTC; clone_size: -; v_call: TRBV20-1; d_call: TRBD2; j_call: TRBJ2-7
cdr3_aa: CASSATGPANSPLHF; cdr3_nt: TGTGCCAGCAGCGCCACGGGACCGGCTAATTCACCCCTCCACTTT; clone_size: once; v_call: TRBV9; d_call: -; j_call: TRBJ1-6
cdr3_aa: CASSNGTSGRETDTQYF; cdr3_nt: TGTGCCAGCAGCAATGGGACTAGCGGGAGGGAGACAGATACGCAGTATTTT; clone_size: -; v_call: TRBV7-2; d_call: TRBD2; j_call: TRBJ2-3
cdr3_aa: CSAHRGPETQYF; cdr3_nt: TGCAGTGCTCACAGGGGGCCAGAGACCCAGTACTTC; clone_size: -; v_call: TRBV20-1; d_call: TRBD1; j_call: TRBJ2-5
cdr3_aa: CASSVGGSGRASETQYF; cdr3_nt: TGTGCCAGCAGCGTAGGGGGTAGCGGGAGGGCCTCGGAGACCCAGTACTTC; clone_size: -; v_call: TRBV9; d_call: TRBD2; j_call: TRBJ2-5
cdr3_aa: CASSSGQGGRGEQFF; cdr3_nt: TGTGCCAGCAGTTCGGGACAGGGGGGGCGTGGAGAGCAGTTCTTC; clone_size: -; v_call: TRBV28; d_call: TRBD1; j_call: TRBJ2-1
cdr3_aa: CASSYSMRLAGGPTYERYF; cdr3_nt: TGTGCCAGCAGTTACTCGATGAGACTAGCGGGGGGACCCACCTACGAGCGGTACTTC; clone_size: -; v_call: TRBV6-5; d_call: TRBD2; j_call: TRBJ2-7
cdr3_aa: CASRGFKSGANVLTF; cdr3_nt: TGTGCCAGCAGAGGTTTTAAGTCTGGGGCCAACGTCCTGACTTTC; clone_size: once; v_call: TRBV11-2; d_call: -; j_call: TRBJ2-6
cdr3_aa: CASSRGTGSYEQYF; cdr3_nt: TGCGCCAGCAGCCGAGGGACAGGGTCCTACGAGCAGTACTTC; clone_size: few; v_call: TRBV4-3; d_call: TRBD1; j_call: TRBJ2-7
cdr3_aa: CASTSSPTDTQYF; cdr3_nt: TGTGCCAGCACAAGCTCTCCGACAGATACGCAGTATTTT; clone_size: -; v_call: TRBV28; d_call: -; j_call: TRBJ2-3
cdr3_aa: CASTPLLGAGANVLTF; cdr3_nt: TGTGCCAGCACCCCATTATTGGGGGCTGGGGCCAACGTCCTGACTTTC; clone_size: -; v_call: TRBV27; d_call: -; j_call: TRBJ2-6
cdr3_aa: CASSQSGGSSYEQYF; cdr3_nt: TGTGCCAGCAGTCAGAGCGGGGGATCCTCCTACGAGCAGTACTTC; clone_size: few; v_call: TRBV6-5; d_call: TRBD2; j_call: TRBJ2-7
cdr3_aa: CASSEGTGKNTEAFF; cdr3_nt: TGTGCCAGCAGTGAAGGGACAGGGAAGAACACTGAAGCTTTCTTT; clone_size: -; v_call: TRBV25-1; d_call: TRBD1; j_call: TRBJ1-1
cdr3_aa: CASRRGRKGSPDQPQHF; cdr3_nt: TGCGCCAGCCGTAGAGGGCGTAAGGGCTCTCCTGATCAGCCCCAGCATTTT; clone_size: -; v_call: TRBV5-1; d_call: -; j_call: TRBJ1-5
cdr3_aa: CASSARQGGYGYTF; cdr3_nt: TGTGCCAGCAGTGCTAGACAGGGAGGCTATGGCTACACCTTC; clone_size: -; v_call: TRBV25-1; d_call: TRBD1; j_call: TRBJ1-2
cdr3_aa: CASSLDLRLGSGLAGDQFPDEQFF; cdr3_nt: TGTGCCAGCAGCTTAGATCTTAGGCTAGGGTCGGGACTAGCGGGGGACCAATTTCCGGATGAGCAGTTCTTC; clone_size: -; v_call: TRBV11-2; d_call: TRBD2; j_call: TRBJ2-1
cdr3_aa: CASSQERGYSYNEQFF; cdr3_nt: TGTGCCAGCAGCCAAGAAAGGGGCTACTCCTACAATGAGCAGTTCTTC; clone_size: -; v_call: TRBV14; d_call: -; j_call: TRBJ2-1
cdr3_aa: CSVDRTGGQETQYF; cdr3_nt: TGCAGCGTCGACAGGACAGGGGGCCAAGAGACCCAGTACTTC; clone_size: -; v_call: TRBV29-1; d_call: TRBD1; j_call: TRBJ2-5
cdr3_aa: CASTLWGQWDSGYTF; cdr3_nt: TGTGCCAGCACTCTTTGGGGACAGTGGGATTCTGGCTACACCTTC; clone_size: -; v_call: TRBV12-3/TRBV12-4; d_call: TRBD1; j_call: TRBJ1-2
cdr3_aa: CATAWTSGGVGDTQYF; cdr3_nt: TGTGCCACCGCCTGGACTAGCGGAGGGGTTGGAGATACGCAGTATTTT; clone_size: -; v_call: TRBV6-1; d_call: TRBD2; j_call: TRBJ2-3
cdr3_aa: CAISEGRDLNSPLHF; cdr3_nt: TGTGCCATCAGTGAGGGCAGGGACCTAAATTCACCCCTCCACTTT; clone_size: -; v_call: TRBV10-3; d_call: -; j_call: TRBJ1-6
cdr3_aa: CASSLRGPSNQPQHF; cdr3_nt: TGTGCCAGCAGTTTGCGGGGGCCTAGCAATCAGCCCCAGCATTTT; clone_size: -; v_call: TRBV12-3/TRBV12-4; d_call: -; j_call: TRBJ1-5
cdr3_aa: CSARGGGAESMNTEAFF; cdr3_nt: TGCAGTGCTAGAGGGGGAGGTGCGGAGTCCATGAACACTGAAGCTTTCTTT; clone_size: once; v_call: TRBV20-1; d_call: -; j_call: TRBJ1-1
cdr3_aa: CATSARQGSSPLHF; cdr3_nt: TGTGCCACCAGCGCCCGACAGGGAAGCTCACCCCTCCACTTT; clone_size: few; v_call: TRBV15; d_call: TRBD1; j_call: TRBJ1-6
cdr3_aa: CASSSQQGMGLKGLFF; cdr3_nt: TGTGCCAGCAGCTCCCAACAGGGGATGGGGCTGAAAGGACTGTTTTTT; clone_size: -; v_call: TRBV7-2; d_call: TRBD1; j_call: TRBJ1-4
cdr3_aa: CASSQNTGTNQPQHF; cdr3_nt: TGTGCCAGCAGCCAAAATACTGGTACCAATCAGCCCCAGCATTTT; clone_size: -; v_call: TRBV3-1; d_call: -; j_call: TRBJ1-5
cdr3_aa: CASSLGQVETDTQYF; cdr3_nt: TGTGCCAGCAGCTTAGGCCAGGTTGAGACAGATACGCAGTATTTT; clone_size: -; v_call: TRBV7-9; d_call: -; j_call: TRBJ2-3
cdr3_aa: CASSLGTGVDTEAFF; cdr3_nt: TGTGCCAGCAGCTTAGGAACAGGGGTGGACACTGAAGCTTTCTTT; clone_size: once; v_call: TRBV7-3; d_call: TRBD1; j_call: TRBJ1-1
cdr3_aa: CASSGGGNEETQYF; cdr3_nt: TGTGCCAGCAGCGGCGGGGGAAACGAAGAGACCCAGTACTTC; clone_size: -; v_call: TRBV12-3/TRBV12-4; d_call: TRBD2; j_call: TRBJ2-5
cdr3_aa: CASSQGQARSYEQYF; cdr3_nt: TGCGCCAGCAGCCAAGGACAGGCTCGATCCTACGAGCAGTACTTC; clone_size: -; v_call: TRBV4-3; d_call: -; j_call: TRBJ2-7
cdr3_aa: CATTGTHLGTDTQYF; cdr3_nt: TGTGCCACTACCGGGACACATCTCGGCACAGATACGCAGTATTTT; clone_size: -; v_call: TRBV24-1; d_call: -; j_call: TRBJ2-3
cdr3_aa: CASRIVFGELFF; cdr3_nt: TGTGCCAGCAGAATAGTCTTTGGGGAGCTGTTTTTT; clone_size: many; v_call: TRBV2; d_call: -; j_call: TRBJ2-2
cdr3_aa: CATGLAGGPGGTDTQYF; cdr3_nt: TGTGCCACCGGACTAGCGGGAGGGCCGGGGGGCACAGATACGCAGTATTTT; clone_size: few; v_call: TRBV6-2/TRBV6-3; d_call: TRBD2; j_call: TRBJ2-3
cdr3_aa: CSAREDRGQPQHF; cdr3_nt: TGCAGTGCTAGAGAGGACAGGGGCCAGCCCCAGCATTTT; clone_size: -; v_call: TRBV20-1; d_call: TRBD1; j_call: TRBJ1-5
cdr3_aa: CSVGTGSNQPQHF; cdr3_nt: TGCAGCGTTGGTACGGGAAGCAATCAGCCCCAGCATTTT; clone_size: -; v_call: TRBV29-1; d_call: -; j_call: TRBJ1-5
cdr3_aa: CSARLAVTGTQYF; cdr3_nt: TGCAGCGCCCGACTAGCGGTGACCGGGACCCAGTACTTC; clone_size: -; v_call: TRBV29-1; d_call: TRBD2; j_call: TRBJ2-5